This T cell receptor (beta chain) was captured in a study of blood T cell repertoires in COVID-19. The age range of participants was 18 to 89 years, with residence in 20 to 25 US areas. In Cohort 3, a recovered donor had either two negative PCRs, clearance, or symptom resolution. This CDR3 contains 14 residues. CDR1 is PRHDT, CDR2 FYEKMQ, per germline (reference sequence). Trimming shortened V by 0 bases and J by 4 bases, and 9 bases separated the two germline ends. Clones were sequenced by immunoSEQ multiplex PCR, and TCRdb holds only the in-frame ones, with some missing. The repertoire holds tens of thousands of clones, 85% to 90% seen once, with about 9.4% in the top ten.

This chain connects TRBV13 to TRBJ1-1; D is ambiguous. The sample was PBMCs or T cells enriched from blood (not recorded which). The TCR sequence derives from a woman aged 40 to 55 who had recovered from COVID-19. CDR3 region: CASSLGGGATEAFF. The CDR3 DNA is TGTGCCAGCAGCTTAGGAGGAGGTGCCACTGAAGCTTTCTTT. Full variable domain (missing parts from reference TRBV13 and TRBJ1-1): AAGVIQSPRHLIKEKRETATLKCYPIPRHDTVYWYQQGPGQDPQFLISFYEKMQSDKGSIPDRFSAQQFSDYHSELNMSSLELGDSALYFCASSLGGGATEAFFGQGTRLTVV.